The 13 T cell receptor beta chains below all came from one sample that was sequenced in a study of kidney transplant recipient with SARS-CoV-2 infection (dated by TCRdb to about 2021). The listed sequencing device is Illumina MiSeq. In-frame beta chains were kept once TCRdb had trimmed the public reads at Q25 with fastp and called clones with MiXCR. Rows with a matching CDR3 protein are joined into one entry that keeps the most common DNA and genes. The sample has 200,000 to 250,000 distinct CDR3 sequences on record, around 28% of them singletons. 6% to 8.5% of the sample lies in the top ten. This sample's time point label indicates: pre-pandemic baseline sample and day 111 after first positive SARS-CoV-2 test. Specimen: a blood sample, collected at baseline and on day 111 from a kidney transplant recipient. Receptor source: a young adult male patient who had COVID-19 and was a kidney transplant recipient. Some T cells present after a transplant may be cells of the graft donor.

This clonotype has just a few counts. J is TRBJ2-5 and V is TRBV6-2 or TRBV6-3; a possible D gene is TRBD1 (6 bases). Trimming took off 6 bases at V and 4 bases at J, with 15 bases between the two ends. The CDR3 loop spans 14 amino acids. Per the germline V gene, CDR1 is MNHEY and CDR2 is SVGEGT. The CDR3 sequence is CASRSSGAGETQYF. CDR3 nucleotide sequence: TGTGCCAGCAGATCGTCAGGGGCCGGAGAGACCCAGTACTTC.

A note on this clonotype: This may come from a read error, since a much larger clone is one base off. The V and J genes are TRBV6-2 or TRBV6-3 and TRBJ1-5; D perhaps matches TRBD1 (5 bases). This CDR3 comprises 16 residues. Trimming removed 0 bases from V and 5 bases from J, with 14 bases in between. Germline V gives CDR1 MNHEY, CDR2 SVGEGT. This CDR3 is CASSYSGRGAHQPQHF. The CDR3 DNA sequence: TGTGCCAGCAGTTACTCGGGCAGAGGGGCCCATCAGCCCCAGCATTTT.

This clonotype has only one observation. Just one base apart from a much larger clone, this may be a read error. In DNA form, the CDR3 reads TGTGCCAGTAGTAGACAGGCGGACTCCTACGAGCAGTACTTC. This codes for CASSRQADSYEQYF. The gene calls are TRBV19 and TRBJ2-4; the D gene is possibly TRBD1 (6 bases). The J call may be mistaken, given a closer DNA end match to TRBJ2-7. CDR3 length equals 14 residues. Germline V gives CDR1 LNHDA, CDR2 SQIVND (reference sequence).

This clonotype has a count of ten or more. The CDR3 reads CASSRRCPISFSETQYF. The CDR3 DNA reads as TGTGCCAGCAGCAGGCGCTGTCCCATTTCTTTCTCTGAGACCCAGTACTTC. The chain links TRBV3-1 to TRBJ2-5; D remains ambiguous. The CDR3 totals 17 residues. Deletions cut 5 bases from V and 5 bases from J, with 24 bases between. Germline CDR1 LGHDT, CDR2 YNNKEL (reference sequence).

This clonotype showed up many times. V gene TRBV5-4 combines with J gene TRBJ1-1; a possible D gene is TRBD1 (5 bases). CDR1 and CDR2 from the germline V gene are SGHNT and YYREEE (reference sequence). Trimming cost V 1 base and J 7 bases, with 11 bases left between them. This CDR3 comprises 13 residues. This CDR3 is CASSLSSGGEAFF. The CDR3, as DNA: TGTGCCAGCAGCTTGTCATCGGGGGGTGAAGCTTTCTTT.

This clonotype has at least ten counts. This chain links TRBV5-6 with TRBJ2-7, with 8 bases aligning to TRBD1. The CDR3 spans 13 residues. Per the germline V gene, CDR1 is SGHDT and CDR2 is YYEEEE. The V gene end was trimmed by 4 bases and the J gene end by 6 bases; junction bases not matched to a gene: 6. The CDR3 coding sequence is TGTGCCAGCAGCCCCGGGACAGGAGTCGAGCAGTACGTC. This sequence encodes CASSPGTGVEQYV.

Worth noting for this clonotype: This may be a read error, as it is one base from a much larger clone. The chain uses TRBV3-1 and TRBJ2-5, with D hard to call. The CDR3 length is 17 residues. CDR1 is LGHDT, CDR2 YNNKEL, per germline (reference sequence). The CDR3 DNA sequence: TGTGCCAACAGCGATCTCCATCCCATTTCTTTCTCTGAGACCCAGTACTTC. Amino acid sequence: CANSDLHPISFSETQYF.

This clonotype was seen repeatedly, ten times or more. V usage is TRBV5-6 and J usage is TRBJ1-2; D not resolved. CDR1 is SGHDT and CDR2 is YYEEEE in the germline V gene. Trimming took off 7 bases at V and 4 bases at J, with 23 bases between the two ends. The CDR3 totals 16 residues. The CDR3 spells CASLTHNSRKTYGYTF. The DNA for the CDR3 is TGTGCCAGCTTAACGCACAATAGTCGAAAGACCTATGGCTACACCTTC.

This clonotype was observed many times. This sequence joins TRBV23-1 and TRBJ1-2; no clear D gene. TRBV23-1 is an ORF, with its function uncertain. With 5 bases removed from V and 4 bases from J, the gap between germline ends came to 23 bases. The CDR3 loop spans 17 amino acids. CDR3 amino acids: CASSRIELRRKTYGYTF. In nucleotides, the CDR3 is TGCGCCAGCAGTAGGATAGAGCTACGCAGAAAGACCTATGGCTACACCTTC.

A note on this clonotype: One base away lies a much larger clone, so this may be a sequencing read error. It is likely a read error, because the conserved phenylalanine at the end of the CDR3 is missing. This sequence joins TRBV30 and TRBJ2-1, with 13 positions matching TRBD2. The germline V gene has CDR1 GTSNPN and CDR2 SVGIG (reference sequence). V gave up 2 bases and J gave up 8 bases; unmatched junction bases: 3. The CDR3 consists of 14 residues. Written as DNA, the CDR3 is TGTGCCTGGAGTTACGGACTAGCGGGAGATGAGCAGTTCCTC. Its translation is CAWSYGLAGDEQFL.

With respect to this clonotype: This may come from a read error, since a much larger clone is one base off. The chain employs TRBV12-3 or TRBV12-4 and TRBJ1-2, with D unclear. Trimming removed 4 bases from V and 4 bases from J, with 22 bases in between. This CDR3 has 17 amino acids. CDR3 residues: CASSSTTIAGKTYGYTF. In DNA form, the CDR3 reads TGTGCCAGCAGTTCGACTACCATAGCAGGAAAGACCTATGGCTACACCTTC.

In regard to this clonotype: A much bigger clone sits one base away, suggesting this may be a read error. The chain is built from TRBV4-2 and TRBJ2-1; 7 positions agree with TRBD2. Germline loops: CDR1 LGHNA, CDR2 YNFKEQ. The CDR3 loop spans 16 amino acids. The CDR3 DNA reads as TGTGCCGGCAGCCGCCTAGTGGCGGGAGCCTCCAATGAGCAGTTCTTC. Protein product: CAGSRLVAGASNEQFF.

In its sample, this clonotype was seen many times. The gene calls are TRBV12-3 or TRBV12-4 and TRBJ1-5; tentative D call: TRBD1 (5 bases). The CDR3 covers 15 residues. Trimming left V 4 bases short and J 11 bases short, with 21 bases between. CDR3 DNA: TGTGCCAGCAGTTCCTCTCTGGGGCGGGCCGGAGCCCAGCATTTT. It specifies CASSSSLGRAGAQHF.